These 20 T cell receptor beta chains were all obtained from the same sample, sequenced in a study of blood T cell repertoires in COVID-19. Clones were read by immunoSEQ multiplex PCR, and TCRdb kept only the in-frame ones, dropping some. The data show roughly 170,000 clones, about 84% seen once. Specimen: PBMCs or T cells enriched from blood (not recorded which). The receptors come from a middle-aged man who had recovered from COVID-19.

This clone was seen only a few times. The CDR3 region is CASRGLAYNEQFF. CDR3 nucleotides: TGCGCCAGCAGGGGACTAGCCTACAATGAGCAGTTCTTC. The gene calls are TRBV4-1 and TRBJ2-1; 8 bases fit TRBD2. With 6 bases clipped from V and 2 bases from J, the junction kept 0 bases outside the gene matches. This CDR3 is 13 amino acids long. The germline V gene encodes CDR1 MGHRA and CDR2 YSYEKL.

The chain recombines TRBV4-3 with TRBJ2-3; possible D gene TRBD1, 6 bases. Germline V CDR1 and CDR2: LGHNA, YSLEER. Trimming stripped 5 bases from V and 2 bases from J, with 20 bases between. CDR3 size: 17 residues. The CDR3 loop reads CASSFNLQGRHTDTQYF. Written as DNA, the CDR3 is TGCGCCAGCAGCTTTAACTTACAGGGTAGGCACACAGATACGCAGTATTTT.

The chain links TRBV4-1 to TRBJ1-1, with a tentative D call TRBD1 (6 bases). The germline V gene encodes CDR1 MGHRA and CDR2 YSYEKL. V gave up 6 bases and J gave up 1 base, with 9 bases separating them. This CDR3 comprises 13 residues. The DNA of the CDR3 is TGCGCCAGCAGTAGGACAGCGAACACTGAAGCTTTCTTT. Protein: CASSRTANTEAFF.

CDR3 residues: CASSSLQNSNQPQHF. In nucleotides, the CDR3 is TGTGCCAGCAGTTCCTTGCAGAATAGCAATCAGCCCCAGCATTTT. The V and J genes are TRBV27 and TRBJ1-5; D ambiguous. CDR1 and CDR2 from the germline V gene are MNHEY and SMNVEV (reference sequence). CDR3 size: 15 residues. V was cut by 4 bases and J by 0 bases, with 10 bases left in between.

Written as DNA, the CDR3 is TGTGCCAGCAGCCCTCGACAGGCTCCTCAAGAGACCCAGTACTTC. Its translation is CASSPRQAPQETQYF. The chain has TRBV7-3 and TRBJ2-5; TRBD1 is a possible D gene (6 bases). The length of the CDR3 is 15 residues. Germline loops: CDR1 SGHTA, CDR2 FQGTGA. V lost 5 bases, J lost 2 bases, and 15 bases lay in between.

The chain couples TRBV10-1 to TRBJ1-6; TRBD1 agrees at 7 bases. V lost 10 bases to trimming and J lost 7 bases; unmatched junction nucleotides: 10. The CDR3 is 14 residues long. Looked up from germline, CDR1 is WNHNN and CDR2 is SYGVQD (reference sequence). The CDR3 is CATGQDRANSPLHF. In nucleotides, the CDR3 is TGCGCCACCGGCCAAGACAGGGCCAATTCACCCCTCCACTTT.

This clone appeared many times. The chain joins TRBV3-1 (or the pseudogene TRBV3-2) to TRBJ2-5, with 8 bases lining up with TRBD1. Germline CDR1 reads LGHDT; CDR2 reads YNNKEL (reference sequence). V lost 5 bases and J lost 5; bases outside the gene matches: 10. The length of the CDR3 is 15 residues. The CDR3 sequence: CASSFKQGGGETQYF. Written as DNA, the CDR3 is TGTGCCAGCAGCTTCAAACAGGGGGGCGGGGAGACCCAGTACTTC.

The J gene is TRBJ1-2, the V gene TRBV5-4; the D is unclear. This CDR3 spans 14 amino acids. From germline, CDR1 is SGHNT and CDR2 YYREEE (reference sequence). Between the trimmed V and J ends, which lost 4 bases and 0 bases, there was a span of 10 bases. CDR3 in amino acids: CASSPGRTNYGYTF. CDR3 DNA: TGTGCCAGCAGCCCAGGCCGTACTAACTATGGCTACACCTTC. The whole variable domain, filled in from reference TRBV5-4 and TRBJ1-2, reads ETGVTQSPTHLIKTRGQQVTLRCSSQSGHNTVSWYQQALGQGPQFIFQYYREEENGRGNFPPRFSGLQFPNYSSELNVNALELDDSALYLCASSPGRTNYGYTFGSGTRLTVV.

This chain uses TRBV3-1 (or the pseudogene TRBV3-2) with TRBJ1-2, with D possibly being TRBD1 (5 bases). The length of the CDR3 is 14 residues. Germline lookup yields CDR1 LGHDT and CDR2 YNNKEL (reference sequence). The V end was cut by 4 bases, the J end by 4 bases, with 13 bases between. The CDR3 DNA follows: TGTGCCAGCAGCCCGGGGGGGGGTGCCTATGGCTACACCTTC. Residues: CASSPGGGAYGYTF.

This clone appeared a single time. This chain links TRBV5-5 with TRBJ1-2; D is possibly TRBD1 (5 bases). V dropped 2 bases and J dropped 0 bases, with 8 bases sitting between them. CDR1 and CDR2 (germline): SGHKS, YYEKEE (reference sequence). The CDR3 sequence is 14 residues long. The CDR3 sequence is CASSFDSPNYGYTF. CDR3 nucleotide sequence: TGTGCCAGCAGCTTCGACAGCCCTAACTATGGCTACACCTTC. Drawing the rest from reference TRBV5-5 and TRBJ1-2, the complete variable domain is DAGVTQSPTHLIKTRGQQVTLRCSPISGHKSVSWYQQVLGQGPQFIFQYYEKEERGRGNFPDRFSARQFPNYSSELNVNALLLGDSALYLCASSFDSPNYGYTFGSGTRLTVV.

V usage is TRBV7-9 and J usage is TRBJ1-5, with D uncertain. Germline CDR1 SEHNR, CDR2 FQNEAQ (reference sequence). V was clipped by 5 bases and J by 3 bases, with 11 bases between them. The CDR3 loop spans 14 amino acids. The chain's CDR3 is CASSTTENNQPQHF. The CDR3 coding sequence is TGTGCCAGCAGCACCACAGAAAACAATCAGCCCCAGCATTTT.

The chain couples TRBV7-2 to TRBJ1-3; D is possibly TRBD1 (6 bases). The germline gives CDR1 SGHTA, CDR2 FQGNSA. This CDR3 has 13 amino acids. V lost 1 base to trimming and J lost 8 bases, with 9 bases between them. The CDR3 here is CASSLVAGDTIYF. In DNA, the CDR3 is TGTGCCAGCAGCTTAGTTGCAGGGGACACCATATATTTT.

The CDR3 region is CASRKGYNSPLHF. CDR3 nucleotides: TGTGCCAGCAGAAAGGGGTATAATTCACCCCTCCACTTT. V is TRBV27 and J is TRBJ1-6, with D perhaps TRBD1 (5 bases). This CDR3 is 13 amino acids long. Trimming stripped 6 bases from V and 4 bases from J, with 7 bases between. In germline, CDR1 is MNHEY, CDR2 SMNVEV (reference sequence).

This clone has only a few counts. This chain uses TRBV12-3 or TRBV12-4 with TRBJ1-2; D call uncertain. The CDR3 is made up of 13 amino acids. Trimming shortened V by 6 bases and J by 4 bases, and 12 bases separated the two germline ends. As DNA, the CDR3 is TGTGCCAGCAGACCCATTGGTAGCTATGGCTACACCTTC. Translating gives CASRPIGSYGYTF.

V gene TRBV5-6 combines with J gene TRBJ1-2, with D maybe TRBD1 (5 bases). The germline V gene has CDR1 SGHDT and CDR2 YYEEEE. The ends were cut back, 2 bases at V and 6 bases at J, with 14 bases in the middle. The CDR3 covers 14 residues. The CDR3 coding sequence is TGTGCCAGCAGCTTACGACAGCCAACTAATGGCTACACCTTC. This sequence encodes CASSLRQPTNGYTF.

The chain combines TRBV10-2 with TRBJ2-3; D is possibly TRBD2 (7 bases). Trimming removed 6 bases from V and 2 bases from J, with 9 bases in between. This CDR3 has 13 residues. The V gene's germline CDR1 is WSHSY and CDR2 SAAADI. Here the CDR3 DNA reads TGCGCCAGCAGGCGGGGGCCCACAGATACGCAGTATTTT. The encoded protein is CASRRGPTDTQYF.

V gene TRBV2 combines with J gene TRBJ1-1, with D perhaps matching TRBD1 (6 bases). This CDR3 contains 15 residues. V lost 7 bases and J lost 1, with 16 bases in between. The germline V gene encodes CDR1 SNHLY and CDR2 FYNNEI. The CDR3 protein is CASTSPRGRNTEAFF. The CDR3, as DNA: TGTGCCAGCACTTCCCCCAGGGGCCGGAACACTGAAGCTTTCTTT.

The gene calls are TRBV4-2 and TRBJ1-2; possible D gene TRBD1, 6 bases. Deletions cut 1 base from V and 2 bases from J, with 8 bases between. The CDR3 has 14 residues. Germline CDR1 LGHNA, CDR2 YNFKEQ. CDR3 loop: CASSQGTDNYGYTF. The CDR3, as DNA: TGTGCCAGCAGCCAAGGGACAGACAACTATGGCTACACCTTC.

This chain joins TRBV3-1 (or the pseudogene TRBV3-2) and TRBJ2-1, with D possibly TRBD2 on 6 matching bases. The CDR3 runs 15 residues. V dropped 4 bases and J dropped 13 bases, with 23 bases sitting between them. Germline assignment: CDR1 LGHDT and CDR2 YNNKEL (reference sequence). The DNA for the CDR3 is TGTGCCAGCAGCCCGCAAAGGAAAGGACGGGGGTTACAGTTCTTC. Translated, it gives CASSPQRKGRGLQFF.

The chain is built from TRBV7-9 and TRBJ2-7; TRBD1 is a possible D gene (6 bases). Trimming took off 3 bases at V and 4 bases at J, with 10 bases between the two ends. The length of the CDR3 is 13 residues. CDR1 and CDR2 (germline): SEHNR, FQNEAQ (reference sequence). For the CDR3, the DNA is TGTGCCAGCAGCTTCGGACAGACTTACGAGCAGTACTTC. Encoded protein: CASSFGQTYEQYF.